One T cell receptor beta chain is described in this entry. Its antigen is unknown. Per-base quality was not reported, and no clone a single base away is much larger than it. The data belong to a study of blood T cell repertoires in COVID-19 (dated by TCRdb to the early 2020s). Broadly, across the study: Samples from collaborators originated in the United States, Italy and Spain and spanned both the acute and convalescent phases of COVID-19. HLA class I and class II types, where available, came from metadata supplied by the sample provider rather than from assay-based typing. Deeply sampled blood TCRbeta repertoires from subjects exposed to, actively infected with, or recovered from COVID-19 were included in the dataset. Samples were obtained from the ongoing ImmuneRACE study (first 160 participants) and from approximately 1,200 subjects provided by 6 global collaborators. The sample metadata nearly always contained a de-identified subject ID, COVID-19 status, age in years and sex. A freely available public database, intended as a resource for researchers studying the immune response to SARS-CoV-2, is where the repertoires were released. The prospective study material was composed of cDNA or gDNA derived from T cells, B-cell-depleted T cells, or PBMCs. Paper-wide results and their limitations: Clinical and demographic metadata were provided uncurated, with the amount varying by source and participant.

The junction shows trimming of 4 bases on V and 4 bases on J, plus 10 bases between the germline ends. Counted from cysteine to phenylalanine, this CDR3 has 13 amino acids. Of the read, only the CDR3 DNA is kept; its 39 bases are in frame from base 1. TCRbeta CDR3 regions were amplified from genomic DNA by means of the immunoSEQ Assay, a bias-controlled multiplex PCR. As for the authors' bioinformatics: Within the assay, amplification of reference gene primers was used to estimate how many nucleated cells each sample contained. To quantify the absolute abundance of each unique TCRbeta CDR3 rearrangement, sequence reads were collapsed and filtered. For each sample, productive Simpson clonality was calculated as the square root of Simpson's diversity index across productive rearrangements. In its TCRdb copy, this immuneACCESS table keeps in-frame sequences only and misses some clones. Where compared with another copy, unresolved V genes explain less than half of these, and the others have no known cause. The V and J calls and clone size come from that table; D and trimming were worked out from the DNA. The sample table lists about 51,000 clones, 65% to 90% of them with a count of one. The ten largest account for about 1.2% of the sample.

Whole blood was collected in K2EDTA tubes by collaborating institutions according to the institutions' own protocols. Collaborator samples were shipped for TCRbeta analysis as frozen whole blood, isolated PBMCs, or DNA extracted from either sample type. Sequenced: peripheral blood. The V and J segments used are TRBV12-3 or TRBV12-4 and TRBJ1-1; the D gene assignment is ambiguous. This TCR came from a man aged 55 to 70 with acute or convalescent COVID-19. CDR3 region: CASSSRDGTEAFF. The sequenced DNA is TGTGCCAGCAGTTCACGGGATGGCACTGAAGCTTTCTTT.